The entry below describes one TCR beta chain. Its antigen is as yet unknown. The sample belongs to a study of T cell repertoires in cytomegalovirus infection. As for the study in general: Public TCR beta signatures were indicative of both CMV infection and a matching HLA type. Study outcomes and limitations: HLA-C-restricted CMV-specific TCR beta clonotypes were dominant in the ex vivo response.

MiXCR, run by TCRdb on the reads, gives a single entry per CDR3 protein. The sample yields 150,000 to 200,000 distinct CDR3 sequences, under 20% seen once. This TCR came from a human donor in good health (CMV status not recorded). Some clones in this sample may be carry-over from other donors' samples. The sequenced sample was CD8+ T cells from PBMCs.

CDR3 sequence (DNA): TGTGCCAGCAGCGAACTAAGGGGCTCTGAAGCTTTCTTT. Amino acids: CASSELRGSEAFF. This sequence joins TRBV7-6 and TRBJ1-1; possible D gene TRBD1, 5 bases. Germline V gene lookup returns CDR1 SGHVS and CDR2 FNYEAQ. V lost 5 bases and J 6 bases, leaving 13 bases between the germline ends. The CDR3 is 13 residues long. Looking up the rest from reference TRBV7-6 and TRBJ1-1 gives the full variable domain: GAGVSQSPRYKVTKRGQDVALRCDPISGHVSLYWYRQALGQGPEFLTYFNYEAQQDKSGLPNDRFSAERPEGSISTLTIQRTEQRDSAMYRCASSELRGSEAFFGQGTRLTVV.